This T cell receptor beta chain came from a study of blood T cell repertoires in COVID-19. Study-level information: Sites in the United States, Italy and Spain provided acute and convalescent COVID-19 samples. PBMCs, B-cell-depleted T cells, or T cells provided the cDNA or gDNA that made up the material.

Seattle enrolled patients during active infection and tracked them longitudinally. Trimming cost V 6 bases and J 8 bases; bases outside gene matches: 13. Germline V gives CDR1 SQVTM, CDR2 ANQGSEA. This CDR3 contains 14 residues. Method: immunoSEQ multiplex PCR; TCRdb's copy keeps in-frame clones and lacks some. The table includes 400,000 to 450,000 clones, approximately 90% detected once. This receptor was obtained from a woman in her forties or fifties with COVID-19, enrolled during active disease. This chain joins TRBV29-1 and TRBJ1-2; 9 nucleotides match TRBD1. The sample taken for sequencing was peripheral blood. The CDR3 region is CSVGTGTGSRGYTF. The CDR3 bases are TGCAGCGTGGGGACCGGGACAGGGTCACGCGGCTACACCTTC.